Presented here are 32 T cell receptor beta chains from one specimen sequenced in a study of graft-versus-host responses after intestinal transplantation. Clones were sequenced by immunoSEQ multiplex PCR, and TCRdb holds only the in-frame ones, with some missing. Seen here are almost 70,000 clones, roughly 89% observed once, and the top ten hold around 7.1%. The specimen was bone marrow, collected approximately 100 weeks after intestinal transplantation. These receptors all stem from a human patient who received an intestinal transplant, so some T cells may come from the graft donor.

CDR3 region: CASSRTGGEEETQYF. The CDR3 nucleotides are TGCGCCAGCAGCCGTACAGGGGGCGAGGAAGAGACCCAGTACTTC. J is TRBJ2-5 and V is TRBV4-1, with TRBD1 matching 9 bases. This CDR3 comprises 15 residues. Trimming at V came to 4 bases and at J to 3 bases, leaving 6 bases not matched to a gene. Germline lookup yields CDR1 MGHRA and CDR2 YSYEKL.

The V and J genes are TRBV7-9 and TRBJ1-2, with TRBD1 matching 7 bases. V lost 1 base and J lost 6; bases outside the gene matches: 8. Germline-derived CDR1 and CDR2 are SEHNR and FQNEAQ (reference sequence). The CDR3 length is 15 residues. The CDR3 loop is CASSLVGSGGHGYTF. CDR3 sequence (DNA): TGTGCCAGCAGCTTAGTAGGTTCAGGGGGACATGGCTACACCTTC.

This rearrangement joins TRBV5-4 to TRBJ1-6; D might be TRBD1 (6 bases). This CDR3 spans 16 amino acids. The V gene lost 4 bases and the J gene lost 6 bases, with 17 bases spanning the gap. Germline V CDR1 and CDR2: SGHNT, YYREEE (reference sequence). The CDR3 reads CASSLARGYGNSPLHF. The CDR3 DNA reads TGTGCCAGCAGCCTGGCCAGGGGTTATGGTAATTCACCCCTCCACTTT.

The chain recombines TRBV6-1 with TRBJ2-7, with no clear D. With 4 bases removed from V and 2 bases from J, the gap between germline ends came to 12 bases. Germline loops: CDR1 MNHNS, CDR2 SASEGT. This CDR3 contains 14 residues. The CDR3 region has the DNA TGTGCCAGCAGTGGGTCCCGTTTTACCTACGAGCAGTACTTC. This gives the protein CASSGSRFTYEQYF.

The chain recombines TRBV5-6 with TRBJ1-1, with 9 positions matching TRBD1. The V and J ends lost 4 bases and 5 bases, in that order; junction bases with no gene match: 12. CDR1 and CDR2 (germline): SGHDT, YYEEEE. The CDR3 sequence is 16 residues long. CDR3 sequence reads: CASSTYPGQGWTEAFF. The CDR3 nucleotides are TGTGCCAGCAGCACGTATCCGGGACAGGGTTGGACTGAAGCTTTCTTT.

This sequence joins TRBV5-5 and TRBJ2-5; perhaps TRBD2 as D (6 bases). V lost 7 bases, J lost 6 bases, and 22 bases lay in between. Germline assignment: CDR1 SGHKS and CDR2 YYEKEE (reference sequence). This CDR3 region has 15 residues. The CDR3 coding sequence is TGTGCCAGCGGGGAGATCGGCGGAGGGGAGAAGACCCAGTACTTC. Amino acid sequence: CASGEIGGGEKTQYF.

The rearrangement joins TRBV28 to TRBJ1-1; D gene uncertain. CDR3 length equals 14 residues. Germline CDR1 MDHEN, CDR2 SYDVKM. The V end lost 6 bases, the J end lost 5 bases, and 16 bases lay between the germline ends. The chain's CDR3 is CASSYVPGLTEAFF. For the CDR3, the DNA is TGTGCCAGCAGCTATGTGCCGGGGTTGACTGAAGCTTTCTTT.

The chain joins TRBV11-1 to TRBJ2-7; TRBD2 matches 10 bases. The J segment lost 6 bases and the V segment lost 2 bases, leaving 7 bases of the junction unmatched. Germline CDR1 SGHAT, CDR2 FQDESV (reference sequence). This CDR3 is 15 amino acids long. CDR3 nucleotides: TGTGCCAGCAGCTTATGGGTAGCGGGGGGCCTCGAGCAGTACTTC. Protein sequence: CASSLWVAGGLEQYF.

The chain uses TRBV6-5 and TRBJ1-3; 10 bases are a match to TRBD1. Germline CDR1 and CDR2: MNHEY and SVGAGI. The J segment lost 6 bases and the V segment lost 4 bases, leaving 3 bases of the junction unmatched. The CDR3 runs to 14 residues. The CDR3 spells CASSLGTGENTIYF. As DNA, the CDR3 is TGTGCCAGCAGTTTAGGGACAGGGGAAAACACCATATATTTT.

The chain combines TRBV6-5 with TRBJ2-3; D unresolved. The V end was cut by 7 bases, the J end by 5 bases, with 7 bases between. The CDR3 length is 11 residues. Germline V gives CDR1 MNHEY, CDR2 SVGAGI. CDR3 nucleotide sequence: TGTGCCAGCACCCACGGAGATACGCAGTATTTT. Protein sequence: CASTHGDTQYF.

The chain carries TRBV6-1 and TRBJ2-7, with TRBD2 matching 9 bases. Germline values: CDR1 MNHNS, CDR2 SASEGT. CDR3 length equals 14 residues. Trimming cost V 6 bases and J 4 bases; bases outside gene matches: 7. In DNA form, the CDR3 reads TGTGCCAGCAGCCTTAGCGGGGGCCGGTACGAGCAGTACTTC. Protein product: CASSLSGGRYEQYF.

The V gene is TRBV25-1, the J gene TRBJ1-6, with TRBD1 matching over 7 bases. V trimming: 6 bases; J trimming: 5 bases; junction bases outside the gene matches: 4. Germline V gene sequence: CDR1 MGHDK, CDR2 SYGVNS. The CDR3 has 14 amino acids. CDR3 protein: CASSMTGNNSPLHF. In DNA form, the CDR3 reads TGTGCCAGCAGCATGACAGGGAATAATTCACCCCTCCACTTT. Combining the CDR3 with reference TRBV25-1 and TRBJ1-6 gives the whole variable domain EADIYQTPRYLVIGTGKKITLECSQTMGHDKMYWYQQDPGMELHLIHYSYGVNSTEKGDLSSESTVSRIRTEHFPLTLESARPSHTSQYLCASSMTGNNSPLHFGNGTRLTVT.

The CDR3 bases are TGTGCCAGTACCGCACAAGAGACCCAGTACTTC. This encodes CASTAQETQYF. This chain uses TRBV19 with TRBJ2-5; D not resolved. Trimming removed 7 bases from V and 2 bases from J, with 5 bases in between. The CDR3 has 11 residues. Germline V CDR1 and CDR2: LNHDA, SQIVND (reference sequence).

This rearrangement joins TRBV6-1 to TRBJ1-4; possibly TRBD1 for D (5 bases). Trimming cost V 0 bases and J 3 bases, with 17 bases left between them. The CDR3 runs 18 residues. Germline CDR1 is MNHNS and CDR2 is SASEGT. CDR3 residues: CASSEAAAGIKANEKLFF. In nucleotides, the CDR3 is TGTGCCAGCAGTGAAGCGGCGGCAGGGATAAAGGCTAATGAAAAACTGTTTTTT.

CDR3 nucleotides: TGCGCCAGCAGCCAAGACCCAGGAGCCGAGCAGTACTTC. Amino acid sequence: CASSQDPGAEQYF. The chain employs TRBV4-1 and TRBJ2-7, with D unclear. Germline assignment: CDR1 MGHRA and CDR2 YSYEKL. This CDR3 is 13 amino acids long. V was pared by 0 bases and J by 6 bases, with 9 bases between.

The chain employs TRBV12-5 and TRBJ1-1; D perhaps matches TRBD1 (6 bases). This CDR3 region has 16 residues. V dropped 6 bases and J dropped 1 base, with 18 bases sitting between them. The germline gives CDR1 LGHNT, CDR2 FRNRAP. The CDR3 coding sequence is TGTGCTAGTGGCCCCTTTACAGGGTGGAGGAACACTGAAGCTTTCTTT. Translated: CASGPFTGWRNTEAFF.

To note about this clone: Its ends do not fully match the called genes, so a read error is possible. This chain links TRBV29-1 with TRBJ2-5; D remains unclear. This CDR3 is built from 12 residues. The V gene's germline CDR1 is SQVTM and CDR2 ANQGSEA. CDR3 loop: CSVEFPEEAQYF. DNA of the CDR3: TGCAGCGTTGAGTTTCCCGAAGAGGCCCAGTACTTC.

This rearrangement joins TRBV29-1 to TRBJ2-1; no definite D call. Trimming removed 7 bases at V and 3 bases at J, with 7 bases between. Germline assignment: CDR1 SQVTM and CDR2 ANQGSEA. This CDR3 region has 11 residues. The CDR3 DNA follows: TGCAGCGGGGGTGTCTACAATGAGCAGTTCTTC. Its protein is CSGGVYNEQFF.

This clone has just one count. This chain joins TRBV14 and TRBJ2-7; maybe TRBD2 (6 bases). The germline gives CDR1 SGHDN, CDR2 FVKESK. Between the trimmed V and J ends, which lost 4 bases and 1 base, there was a span of 8 bases. The CDR3 loop spans 13 amino acids. CDR3 bases: TGTGCCAGCAGCCCGACTAGTTCCTACGAGCAGTACTTC. Protein sequence: CASSPTSSYEQYF.

The table lists this clone with a count of one. The chain links TRBV5-1 to TRBJ1-1; possibly TRBD1 for D (5 bases). The germline CDR1 and CDR2 sequences are SGHRS and YFSETQ. V dropped 4 bases and J dropped 1 base, with 26 bases sitting between them. The CDR3 has 19 amino acids. CDR3 sequence: CASSATRTGVFSANTEAFF. CDR3 coding DNA: TGCGCCAGCAGCGCCACCAGGACGGGGGTTTTCTCGGCGAACACTGAAGCTTTCTTT.

The chain joins TRBV28 to TRBJ1-6, with D possibly TRBD1 on 6 matching bases. Germline CDR1 MDHEN, CDR2 SYDVKM. The length of the CDR3 is 16 residues. V gave up 1 base and J gave up 5 bases, with 12 bases separating them. The CDR3 region has the DNA TGTGCCAGCAGTTTATTTCCCGGACAGAATAATTCACCCCTCCACTTT. It is translated as CASSLFPGQNNSPLHF.

V gene TRBV15 combines with J gene TRBJ2-7; D not certain. The CDR3 covers 12 residues. From germline, CDR1 is LNHNV and CDR2 YYDKDF (reference sequence). With 2 bases removed from V and 7 bases from J, the gap between germline ends came to 9 bases. CDR3 nucleotide sequence: TGTGCCACCAGCAGATCCCCTCGGGAGCAGTACTTC. Protein: CATSRSPREQYF.

The chain combines TRBV5-1 with TRBJ2-5; 8 bases are shared with TRBD1. The V segment lost 5 bases and the J segment 4 bases; nucleotides outside the gene matches: 7. Germline V gene data show CDR1 as SGHRS and CDR2 as YFSETQ. CDR3 length: 14 residues. CDR3 nucleotide sequence: TGCGCCAGCAGTTTAGCCACAGGGGGAGAGACCCAGTACTTC. This encodes CASSLATGGETQYF.

V usage is TRBV15 and J usage is TRBJ1-4; D possibly corresponds to TRBD1 (5 bases). This CDR3 spans 15 amino acids. Germline values: CDR1 LNHNV, CDR2 YYDKDF (reference sequence). V was trimmed by 0 bases and J by 7 bases, leaving 12 bases between them. CDR3 protein: CATSREGFGGEKLFF. CDR3 in DNA: TGTGCCACCAGCAGAGAGGGTTTTGGGGGTGAAAAACTGTTTTTT.

The rearrangement uses TRBV19 and TRBJ2-4; D possibly corresponds to TRBD2 (5 bases). Germline CDR1 is LNHDA and CDR2 is SQIVND (reference sequence). The V gene lost 7 bases and the J gene lost 6 bases, with 10 bases spanning the gap. CDR3 size: 12 residues. DNA for the CDR3: TGTGCCAGTATCTCTGAGGGAAACATTCAGTACTTC. The encoded protein is CASISEGNIQYF.

The rearrangement links TRBV28 to TRBJ2-5; D may be TRBD1 or TRBD2 (7 bases each). V gave up 6 bases and J gave up 4 bases, with 21 bases separating them. CDR1 is MDHEN, CDR2 SYDVKM, per germline. This CDR3 is 16 amino acids long. The CDR3 DNA follows: TGTGCCAGCAGGCCCGAGGGACTATCAGGGGGAGAGACCCAGTACTTC. Protein sequence: CASRPEGLSGGETQYF.

The chain links TRBV6-1 to TRBJ1-1; tentatively, D is TRBD1 (6 bases). The CDR3 extends over 15 amino acids. V lost 5 bases to trimming and J lost 5 bases, with 18 bases between them. The germline gives CDR1 MNHNS, CDR2 SASEGT. The CDR3 nucleotides read TGTGCCAGCAGTTCCCTGTGGGCAGGGGAGACTGAAGCTTTCTTT. Amino acids: CASSSLWAGETEAFF.

This rearrangement joins TRBV9 to TRBJ2-3, with D perhaps TRBD2 (6 bases). The CDR3 length is 16 residues. Germline V gives CDR1 SGDLS, CDR2 YYNGEE. V was pared by 3 bases and J by 1 base, with 15 bases between. The CDR3 sequence is CASSGGGIERTDTQYF. DNA for the CDR3: TGTGCCAGCAGCGGGGGAGGAATAGAACGCACAGATACGCAGTATTTT.

CDR3 protein: CASSLSGGTDTFF. CDR3 DNA: TGTGCCAGCAGCTTATCTGGGGGGACAGATACTTTCTTT. The gene calls are TRBV11-2 and TRBJ1-1, with 7 bases that match TRBD1. Trimming at V came to 2 bases and at J to 12 bases, leaving 9 bases not matched to a gene. CDR3 length equals 13 residues. Per the germline V gene, CDR1 is SGHAT and CDR2 is FQNNGV.

This sequence joins TRBV14 and TRBJ1-1; TRBD1 aligns across 7 bases. The length of the CDR3 is 11 residues. Germline loops: CDR1 SGHDN, CDR2 FVKESK. Trimming at V came to 6 bases and at J to 6 bases, leaving 1 base not matched to a gene. The chain's CDR3 is CASSTGAEAFF. CDR3 bases: TGTGCCAGCAGTACAGGGGCTGAAGCTTTCTTT.

The chain couples TRBV25-1 to TRBJ1-1, with D possibly TRBD1 on 6 matching bases. V lost 2 bases and J lost 8, with 15 bases in between. CDR1 and CDR2 from the germline V gene are MGHDK and SYGVNS. This CDR3 has 14 amino acids. CDR3 residues: CASSEIGGREEAFF. DNA of the CDR3: TGTGCCAGCAGTGAAATAGGGGGTCGAGAGGAAGCTTTCTTT.

CDR3 DNA sequence: TGTGCCATCAGGCGGGAGGCTGGAAACACCATATATTTT. This codes for CAIRREAGNTIYF. The chain uses TRBV6-1 and TRBJ1-3; D uncertain. The germline CDR1 and CDR2 sequences are MNHNS and SASEGT. The CDR3 runs to 13 residues. Trimming left V 10 bases short and J 2 bases short, with 12 bases between.